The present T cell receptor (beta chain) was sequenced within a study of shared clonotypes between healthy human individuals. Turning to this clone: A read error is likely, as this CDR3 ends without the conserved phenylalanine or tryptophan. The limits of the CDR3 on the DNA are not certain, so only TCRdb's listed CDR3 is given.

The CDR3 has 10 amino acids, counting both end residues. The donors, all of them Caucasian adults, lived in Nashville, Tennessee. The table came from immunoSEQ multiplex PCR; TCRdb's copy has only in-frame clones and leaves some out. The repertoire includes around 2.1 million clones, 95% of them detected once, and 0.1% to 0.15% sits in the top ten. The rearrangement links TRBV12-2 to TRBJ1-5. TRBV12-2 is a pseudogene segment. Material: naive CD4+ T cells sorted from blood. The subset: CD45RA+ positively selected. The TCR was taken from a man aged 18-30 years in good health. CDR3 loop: CASRLAVRVL.